The 27 T cell receptor beta chains reported below all come from one sample, sequenced in a study of OX40 agonist ivuxolimab in advanced cancers. Profiling relied on immunoSEQ multiplex PCR, and the TCRdb table lists in-frame clones only, not all of them. In the table there are about 22,000 clones, approximately 86% of which are singletons. Sequenced material: CD4+ or CD8+ T cells sorted from blood, taken in a trial of the OX40 agonist ivuxolimab. Receptors were obtained from an adult with an advanced solid tumor such as melanoma, head and neck, liver or kidney cancer.

This clone was found a few times. The same CDR3 arises from other DNA sequences in this sample as well. The chain is built from TRBV19 and TRBJ2-1; TRBD1 is a possible D gene (5 bases). The CDR3 consists of 12 residues. The ends were cut back, 5 bases at V and 8 bases at J, with 10 bases in the middle. Per germline, CDR1 LNHDA and CDR2 SQIVND (reference sequence). CDR3 bases: TGTGCCAGTAGTGACAGATCGGATGAGCAGTTCTTC. Protein: CASSDRSDEQFF.

V is TRBV11-2 and J is TRBJ2-3; D possibly matches TRBD1 or TRBD2 (5 bases each). Trimming took 4 bases from V and 4 from J, leaving 15 bases between them. Germline CDR1 and CDR2: SGHAT and FQNNGV. CDR3 length: 15 residues. In nucleotides, the CDR3 is TGTGCCAGCAGCTCCCCGGGGCATGAACCAGATACGCAGTATTTT. This translates into CASSSPGHEPDTQYF.

V gene TRBV19 combines with J gene TRBJ2-3, with TRBD2 matching over 10 bases. Trimming at V came to 4 bases and at J to 4 bases, leaving 8 bases not matched to a gene. Germline CDR1 reads LNHDA; CDR2 reads SQIVND (reference sequence). The CDR3 covers 16 residues. As DNA, the CDR3 is TGTGCCAGTAGTACCCTAGCGGGAGATGAGGCAGATACGCAGTATTTT. It encodes CASSTLAGDEADTQYF. Drawing the rest from reference TRBV19 and TRBJ2-3, the complete variable domain is DGGITQSPKYLFRKEGQNVTLSCEQNLNHDAMYWYRQDPGQGLRLIYYSQIVNDFQKGDIAEGYSVSREKKESFPLTVTSAQKNPTAFYLCASSTLAGDEADTQYFGPGTRLTVL.

The chain recombines TRBV7-9 with TRBJ2-3, with TRBD2 matching 9 bases. Losses at the gene ends were 2 bases for V and 0 bases for J; bases not matched to a gene: 3. Germline lookup yields CDR1 SEHNR and CDR2 FQNEAQ (reference sequence). This CDR3 comprises 16 residues. The CDR3 DNA reads TGTGCCAGCAGCTTACTAGCGGGAACTAGCACAGATACGCAGTATTTT. Its protein is CASSLLAGTSTDTQYF.

V gene TRBV27 combines with J gene TRBJ2-7; 7 bases map to TRBD1. CDR1 and CDR2 from the germline V gene are MNHEY and SMNVEV (reference sequence). The length of the CDR3 is 14 residues. The V and J ends lost 2 bases and 0 bases, in that order; junction bases with no gene match: 1. The DNA of the CDR3 is TGTGCCAGCAGTTTAAACAGGGGCTCCTACGAGCAGTACTTC. Residues: CASSLNRGSYEQYF.

In its sample, this clone was seen a few times. The rearrangement joins TRBV9 to TRBJ1-1; 7 bases match TRBD1. This CDR3 spans 17 amino acids. The germline gives CDR1 SGDLS, CDR2 YYNGEE. Germline trimming cut 3 bases from V and 3 bases from J; bases unmatched to any gene: 14. The DNA for the CDR3 is TGTGCCAGCAGCGAGGGGACAGAGGTCCGCCGTGACACTGAAGCTTTCTTT. Translated: CASSEGTEVRRDTEAFF.

The chain has TRBV5-1 and TRBJ2-2, with a weak D call TRBD2 (5 bases). Germline V gene sequence: CDR1 SGHRS, CDR2 YFSETQ. The CDR3 extends over 16 amino acids. Trimming removed 0 bases from V and 2 bases from J, with 11 bases in between. The DNA for the CDR3 is TGCGCCAGCAGCTTGGCCGGAGGACTTAACACCGGGGAGCTGTTTTTT. As protein: CASSLAGGLNTGELFF.

The chain has TRBV5-6 and TRBJ2-3; the match to TRBD2 covers 14 bases. Germline CDR1 and CDR2: SGHDT and YYEEEE. The CDR3 contains 16 residues. With 3 bases clipped from V and 4 bases from J, the junction kept 4 bases outside the gene matches. CDR3 amino acids: CASSWGTSGRPDTQYF. CDR3 nucleotides: TGTGCCAGCAGCTGGGGGACTAGCGGGAGACCAGATACGCAGTATTTT.

The gene calls are TRBV6-1 and TRBJ2-7, with 7 bases aligning to TRBD1. The CDR3 covers 14 residues. The J segment lost 7 bases and the V segment lost 5 bases, leaving 11 bases of the junction unmatched. Germline V CDR1 and CDR2: MNHNS, SASEGT. Here the CDR3 DNA reads TGTGCCAGCAGTCCCCTCTTAGGGGGCGAAGAGCAGTACTTC. Translated: CASSPLLGGEEQYF.

This clone showed up just once. The V and J genes are TRBV27 and TRBJ2-1, with 10 positions matching TRBD2. V was pared by 2 bases and J by 3 bases, with 4 bases of the junction left unmatched. CDR1 is MNHEY, CDR2 SMNVEV, per germline (reference sequence). The CDR3 covers 16 residues. CDR3 DNA sequence: TGTGCCAGCAGTTTACCCCGGACTAGCGGCTACAATGAGCAGTTCTTC. This translates into CASSLPRTSGYNEQFF.

The J gene is TRBJ2-2, the V gene TRBV9; the D is unclear. The V gene's germline CDR1 is SGDLS and CDR2 YYNGEE. The CDR3 length is 12 residues. The V end lost 0 bases, the J end lost 7 bases, and 4 bases lay between the germline ends. As DNA, the CDR3 is TGTGCCAGCAGCGTAGATAGCGGGGAGCTGTTTTTT. Residues: CASSVDSGELFF.

The chain joins TRBV27 to TRBJ2-7; 12 bases map to TRBD2. Germline V CDR1 and CDR2: MNHEY, SMNVEV (reference sequence). The CDR3 is 14 residues long. The V gene end was trimmed by 5 bases and the J gene end by 5 bases; junction bases not matched to a gene: 4. The CDR3 region has the DNA TGTGCCAGCAGTCTGACTAGCGGGAGCCACGAGCAGTACTTC. Its translation is CASSLTSGSHEQYF.

In this sample, this clone turned up a few times. The chain joins TRBV5-6 to TRBJ2-3, with D tentatively TRBD1 (5 bases). Germline-derived CDR1 and CDR2 are SGHDT and YYEEEE. Trimming removed 2 bases from V and 15 bases from J, with 19 bases in between. The CDR3 totals 13 residues. Here the CDR3 reads CASSLYPGRPLYF. For the CDR3, the DNA is TGTGCCAGCAGCTTATATCCAGGGCGGCCTCTTTATTTT. Full variable domain (remainder filled in from reference TRBV5-6 and TRBJ2-3): DAGVTQSPTHLIKTRGQQVTLRCSPKSGHDTVSWYQQALGQGPQFIFQYYEEEERQRGNFPDRFSGHQFPNYSSELNVNALLLGDSALYLCASSLYPGRPLYFGPGTRLTVL.

V and J are TRBV27 and TRBJ2-1; D is uncertain. This CDR3 region has 14 residues. CDR1 is MNHEY and CDR2 is SMNVEV in the germline V gene (reference sequence). V lost 0 bases, J lost 6 bases, and 9 bases lay in between. The CDR3 nucleotides are TGTGCCAGCAGTTTATCTTTAGGAAGCAATGAGCAGTTCTTC. Translation: CASSLSLGSNEQFF.

The chain combines TRBV29-1 with TRBJ2-1; D gene ambiguous. This CDR3 is 11 amino acids long. CDR1 and CDR2 from the germline V gene are SQVTM and ANQGSEA. Trimming pared 2 bases from V and 7 bases from J, leaving 6 bases between. The CDR3 coding sequence is TGCAGCGTTGAACGGGTAAATGAGCAGTTCTTC. Protein sequence: CSVERVNEQFF.

The genes are TRBV7-9 and TRBJ1-5, with 9 bases lining up with TRBD1. The germline gives CDR1 SEHNR, CDR2 FQNEAQ (reference sequence). The CDR3 consists of 16 residues. J gave up 6 bases and V 1 base, and 7 bases lay outside the gene matches. The CDR3, as DNA: TGTGCCAGCAGCTTAGATGTTGGGACAGGGCGTCAGCCCCAGCATTTT. Encoded protein: CASSLDVGTGRQPQHF.

The chain is built from TRBV29-1 and TRBJ2-3; D not certain. Trimming shortened V by 4 bases and J by 1 base, and 12 bases separated the two germline ends. CDR3 length: 14 amino acids. Germline V gene sequence: CDR1 SQVTM, CDR2 ANQGSEA. The CDR3 DNA sequence: TGCAGCGTTGTCGGCCGGGCTGGCACAGATACGCAGTATTTT. Protein product: CSVVGRAGTDTQYF.

The J gene is TRBJ2-7, the V gene TRBV27; D assignment may be TRBD1 or TRBD2 (5 bases each). CDR3 length: 15 amino acids. V shed 6 bases and J shed 1 base, with 16 bases lying between them. In germline, CDR1 is MNHEY, CDR2 SMNVEV (reference sequence). CDR3 sequence (DNA): TGTGCCAGCAGCCTCCACGGGGACGCTTCCTACGAGCAGTACTTC. Its translation: CASSLHGDASYEQYF.

The V and J genes are TRBV13 and TRBJ2-5; 7 bases map to TRBD2. Germline CDR1 and CDR2: PRHDT and FYEKMQ (reference sequence). The V segment lost 0 bases and the J segment 4 bases; nucleotides outside the gene matches: 5. The CDR3 runs 15 residues. The chain's CDR3 is CASSLGASGGETQYF. CDR3 nucleotides: TGTGCCAGCAGCTTAGGAGCATCGGGGGGAGAGACCCAGTACTTC.

This chain links TRBV29-1 with TRBJ2-7; 9 bases match TRBD1. The CDR3 has 14 amino acids. The ends lost 7 bases at V and 3 bases at J; junction bases unmatched: 10. Germline V lookup: CDR1 SQVTM, CDR2 ANQGSEA. The CDR3 region is CSGTLGTGRYEQYF. CDR3 DNA sequence: TGCAGCGGCACTCTCGGGACAGGGCGCTACGAGCAGTACTTC.

V usage is TRBV28 and J usage is TRBJ2-7; D is uncertain. V gave up 7 bases and J gave up 2 bases, with 15 bases separating them. Germline CDR1 and CDR2: MDHEN and SYDVKM. This CDR3 region has 14 residues. CDR3 sequence reads: CASTVLRGPYEQYF. CDR3 sequence (DNA): TGTGCCAGCACTGTGCTACGAGGTCCCTACGAGCAGTACTTC.

This clone occurred once. The CDR3 region is CASSRLAKETQYF. DNA of the CDR3: TGTGCCAGCAGCCGACTAGCGAAAGAGACCCAGTACTTC. This chain connects TRBV5-4 to TRBJ2-5; the match to TRBD2 covers 8 bases. Germline V gene data show CDR1 as SGHNT and CDR2 as YYREEE (reference sequence). This CDR3 spans 13 amino acids. Germline trimming cut 4 bases from V and 3 bases from J; bases unmatched to any gene: 2. Drawing the rest from reference TRBV5-4 and TRBJ2-5, the complete variable domain is ETGVTQSPTHLIKTRGQQVTLRCSSQSGHNTVSWYQQALGQGPQFIFQYYREEENGRGNFPPRFSGLQFPNYSSELNVNALELDDSALYLCASSRLAKETQYFGPGTRLLVL.

This rearrangement joins TRBV28 to TRBJ2-4; TRBD1 or TRBD2 may be the D gene (5 bases each). The germline CDR1 and CDR2 sequences are MDHEN and SYDVKM. Trimming took off 6 bases at V and 2 bases at J, with 17 bases between the two ends. The CDR3 runs 16 residues. The CDR3 spells CASRGTETFSKNIQYF. For the CDR3, the DNA is TGTGCCAGCAGGGGGACGGAGACTTTTTCCAAAAACATTCAGTACTTC.

This chain links TRBV9 with TRBJ1-2; maybe TRBD1 (5 bases). The V gene lost 4 bases and the J gene lost 3 bases, with 22 bases spanning the gap. CDR3 length equals 17 residues. In germline, CDR1 is SGDLS, CDR2 YYNGEE. The CDR3 nucleotides read TGTGCCAGCAGCCCATGGGGGATGGGGCAGGGAGACTATGGCTACACCTTC. Protein product: CASSPWGMGQGDYGYTF.

CDR3 loop: CASSAGTGYEQYF. CDR3 in DNA: TGTGCCAGCAGTGCCGGGACAGGCTACGAGCAGTACTTC. The genes are TRBV25-1 and TRBJ2-7; 8 bases map to TRBD1. In germline, CDR1 is MGHDK, CDR2 SYGVNS. The length of the CDR3 is 13 residues. The junction had 2 bases not matched to a gene; V was cut back by 4 bases and J by 3 bases.

The V and J genes are TRBV7-3 and TRBJ2-1; weak D call: TRBD2 (5 bases). This CDR3 region has 12 residues. Trimming stripped 5 bases from V and 6 bases from J, with 8 bases between. Germline-derived CDR1 and CDR2 are SGHTA and FQGTGA. The chain's CDR3 is CASSPGGNEQFF. The CDR3 DNA is TGTGCCAGCAGCCCCGGAGGCAATGAGCAGTTCTTC. Full variable domain (remainder filled in from reference TRBV7-3 and TRBJ2-1): GAGVSQTPSNKVTEKGKYVELRCDPISGHTALYWYRQSLGQGPEFLIYFQGTGAADDSGLPNDRFFAVRPEGSVSTLKIQRTERGDSAVYLCASSPGGNEQFFGPGTRLTVL.

The J gene is TRBJ2-3, the V gene TRBV28, with 10 bases identical to TRBD2. Germline-derived CDR1 and CDR2 are MDHEN and SYDVKM. This CDR3 region has 17 residues. V shed 2 bases and J 6 bases; nucleotides not matched to a gene: 11. CDR3 amino acids: CASSLASGRTWADTQYF. The CDR3 region has the DNA TGTGCCAGCAGTTTAGCTAGCGGGAGAACATGGGCGGATACGCAGTATTTT.